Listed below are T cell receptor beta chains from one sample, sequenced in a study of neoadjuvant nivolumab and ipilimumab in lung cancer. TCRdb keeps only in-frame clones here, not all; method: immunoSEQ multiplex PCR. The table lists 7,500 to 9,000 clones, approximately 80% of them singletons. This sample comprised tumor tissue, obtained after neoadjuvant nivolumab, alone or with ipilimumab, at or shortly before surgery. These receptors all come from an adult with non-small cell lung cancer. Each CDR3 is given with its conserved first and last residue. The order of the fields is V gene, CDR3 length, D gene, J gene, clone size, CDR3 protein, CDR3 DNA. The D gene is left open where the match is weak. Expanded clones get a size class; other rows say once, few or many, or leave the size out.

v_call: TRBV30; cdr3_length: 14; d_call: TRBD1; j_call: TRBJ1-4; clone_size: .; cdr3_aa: CAWTRQGGTEKLFF; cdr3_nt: TGTGCCTGGACCCGACAGGGAGGTACTGAAAAACTGTTTTTT
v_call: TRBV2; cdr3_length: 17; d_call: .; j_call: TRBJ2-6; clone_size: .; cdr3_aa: CASSEMRGLSGANVLTF; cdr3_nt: TGTGCCAGCAGTGAGATGAGGGGTCTATCTGGGGCCAACGTCCTGACTTTC
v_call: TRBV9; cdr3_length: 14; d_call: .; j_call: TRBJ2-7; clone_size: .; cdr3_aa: CASSVSSGAYEQYF; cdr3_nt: TGTGCCAGCAGCGTATCTTCGGGGGCCTACGAGCAGTACTTC
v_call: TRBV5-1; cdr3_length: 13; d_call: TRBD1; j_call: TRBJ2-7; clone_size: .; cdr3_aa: CASTGTGPSEQYF; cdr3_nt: TGCGCCAGCACTGGGACAGGGCCTAGCGAGCAGTACTTC
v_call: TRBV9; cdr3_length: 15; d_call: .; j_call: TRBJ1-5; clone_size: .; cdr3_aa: CASSKEGGGNQPQHF; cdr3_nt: TGTGCCAGCAGCAAGGAAGGGGGGGGTAATCAGCCCCAGCATTTT
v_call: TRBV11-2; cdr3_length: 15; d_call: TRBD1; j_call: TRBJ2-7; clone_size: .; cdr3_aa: CASTITHRGLYEQYF; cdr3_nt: TGTGCCAGCACCATTACACACAGGGGCCTTTACGAGCAGTACTTC
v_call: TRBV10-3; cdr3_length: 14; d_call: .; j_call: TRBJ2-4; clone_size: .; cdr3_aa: CAIGGTNMGDIQYF; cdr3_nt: TGTGCCATCGGGGGGACAAACATGGGAGACATTCAGTACTTC
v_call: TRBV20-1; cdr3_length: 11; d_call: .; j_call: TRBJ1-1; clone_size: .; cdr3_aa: CSAWGNTEAFF; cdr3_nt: TGCAGTGCATGGGGGAACACTGAAGCTTTCTTT
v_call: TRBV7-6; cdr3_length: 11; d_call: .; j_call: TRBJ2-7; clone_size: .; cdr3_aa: CATTTGFVWYF; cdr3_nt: TGTGCCACTACGACAGGTTTCGTGTGGTACTTC
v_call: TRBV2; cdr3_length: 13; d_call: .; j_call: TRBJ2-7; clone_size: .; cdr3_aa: CASSVRQSYEQYF; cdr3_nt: TGTGCCAGCAGTGTTCGACAGTCCTACGAGCAGTACTTC
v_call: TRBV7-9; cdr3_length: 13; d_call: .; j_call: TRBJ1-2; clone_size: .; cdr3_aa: CASSLFQNYGYTF; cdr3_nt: TGTGCCAGCAGCTTATTCCAGAACTATGGCTACACCTTC
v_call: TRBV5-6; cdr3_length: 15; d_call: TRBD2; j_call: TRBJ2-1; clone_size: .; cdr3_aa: CASSLGTSGRNEQFF; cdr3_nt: TGTGCCAGCAGCTTGGGTACTAGCGGGCGGAATGAGCAGTTCTTC
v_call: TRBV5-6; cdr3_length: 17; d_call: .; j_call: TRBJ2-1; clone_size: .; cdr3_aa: CASSRGFRGADYNEQFF; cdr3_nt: TGTGCCAGCAGCAGAGGGTTCAGAGGAGCAGACTACAATGAGCAGTTCTTC
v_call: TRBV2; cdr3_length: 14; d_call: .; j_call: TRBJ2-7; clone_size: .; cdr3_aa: CASRIYKGSNEQYF; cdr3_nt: TGTGCCAGCAGAATTTATAAAGGTAGTAACGAGCAGTACTTC
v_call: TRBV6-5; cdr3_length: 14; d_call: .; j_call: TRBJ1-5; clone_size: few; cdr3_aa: CASSAREGGQPQHF; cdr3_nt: TGTGCCAGCAGTGCACGAGAGGGGGGACAGCCCCAGCATTTT
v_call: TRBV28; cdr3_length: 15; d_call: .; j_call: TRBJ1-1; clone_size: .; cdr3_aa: CASSSLHRENTEAFF; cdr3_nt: TGTGCCAGCAGCTCCTTACATCGGGAGAACACTGAAGCTTTCTTT
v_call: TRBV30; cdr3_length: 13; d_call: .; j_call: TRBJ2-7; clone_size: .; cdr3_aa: CAWSVRGDYEQYF; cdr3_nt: TGTGCCTGGAGTGTTAGGGGAGACTACGAGCAGTACTTC
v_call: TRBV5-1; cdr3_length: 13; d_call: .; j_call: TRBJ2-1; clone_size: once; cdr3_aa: CASSLGSYNEQFF; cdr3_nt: TGCGCCAGCAGCTTGGGATCCTACAATGAGCAGTTCTTC
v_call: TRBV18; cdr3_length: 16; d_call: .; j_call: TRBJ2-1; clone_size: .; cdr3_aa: CASSPRGRTERTEQFF; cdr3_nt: TGTGCCAGCTCACCACGGGGGCGGACAGAGAGGACGGAGCAGTTCTTC
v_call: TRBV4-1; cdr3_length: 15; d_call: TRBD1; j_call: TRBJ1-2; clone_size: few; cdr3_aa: CASSHRDRAAYGYTF; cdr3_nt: TGCGCCAGCAGCCATAGGGACAGGGCAGCTTACGGCTACACCTTC
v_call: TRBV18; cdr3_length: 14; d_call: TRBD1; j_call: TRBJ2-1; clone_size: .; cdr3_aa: CAARETGGYNEQFF; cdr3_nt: TGTGCCGCCAGGGAGACAGGGGGCTACAATGAGCAGTTCTTC
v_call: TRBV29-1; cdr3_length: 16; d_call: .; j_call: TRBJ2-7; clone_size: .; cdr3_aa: CSVEVLQSLEGYEQYF; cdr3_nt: TGCAGCGTTGAAGTGTTACAGTCCCTTGAAGGGTACGAGCAGTACTTC
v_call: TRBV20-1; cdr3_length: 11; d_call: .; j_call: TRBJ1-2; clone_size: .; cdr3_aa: CSARPGGGYTF; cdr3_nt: TGCAGTGCTCGTCCTGGGGGAGGCTACACCTTC
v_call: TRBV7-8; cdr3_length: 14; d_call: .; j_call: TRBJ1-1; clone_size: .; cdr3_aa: CASSSNLEATEAFF; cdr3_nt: TGTGCCAGCAGCTCGAACCTGGAGGCGACTGAAGCTTTCTTT
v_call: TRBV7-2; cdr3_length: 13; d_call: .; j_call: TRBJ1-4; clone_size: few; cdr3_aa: CASSFSPNEKLFF; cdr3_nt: TGTGCCAGCAGCTTTTCCCCCAATGAAAAACTGTTTTTT
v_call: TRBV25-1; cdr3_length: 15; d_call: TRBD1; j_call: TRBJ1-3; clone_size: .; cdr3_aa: CASSATTGRGNTIYF; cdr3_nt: TGTGCCAGCAGTGCTACGACAGGGCGCGGCAACACCATATATTTT
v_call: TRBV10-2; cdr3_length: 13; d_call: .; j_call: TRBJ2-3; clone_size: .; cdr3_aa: CASSESGWREQYF; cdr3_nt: TGCGCCAGCAGTGAGTCCGGTTGGCGGGAGCAGTATTTT
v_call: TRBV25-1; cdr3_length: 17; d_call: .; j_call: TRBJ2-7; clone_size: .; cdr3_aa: CASGGNIIRAGDNEQYF; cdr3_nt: TGTGCCAGCGGAGGCAATATCATCAGGGCAGGGGATAACGAGCAGTACTTC
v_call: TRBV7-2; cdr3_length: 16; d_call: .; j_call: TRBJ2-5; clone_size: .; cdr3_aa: CASSLVTRAGRETQYF; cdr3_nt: TGTGCCAGCAGCTTAGTTACCAGGGCGGGACGGGAGACCCAGTACTTC
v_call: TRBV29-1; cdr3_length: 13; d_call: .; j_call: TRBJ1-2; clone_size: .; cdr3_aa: CSVRQAANYGYTF; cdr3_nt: TGCAGCGTGCGACAGGCAGCTAACTATGGCTACACCTTC
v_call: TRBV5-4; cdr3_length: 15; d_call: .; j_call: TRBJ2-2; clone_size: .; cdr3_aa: CASRPRTENTGELFF; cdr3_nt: TGTGCCAGCAGACCTAGGACGGAGAACACCGGGGAGCTGTTTTTT
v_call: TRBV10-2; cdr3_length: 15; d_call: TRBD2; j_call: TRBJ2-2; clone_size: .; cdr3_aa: CASSFLAGGPGELFF; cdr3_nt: TGCGCCAGCTCTTTCCTAGCGGGAGGGCCCGGGGAGCTGTTTTTT
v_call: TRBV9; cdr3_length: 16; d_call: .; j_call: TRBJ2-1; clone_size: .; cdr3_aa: CASSFTPGLPNNEQFF; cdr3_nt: TGTGCCAGCAGCTTCACTCCGGGACTTCCTAACAATGAGCAGTTCTTC
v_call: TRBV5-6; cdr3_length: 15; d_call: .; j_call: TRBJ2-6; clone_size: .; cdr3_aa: CASSLWLTGANVLTF; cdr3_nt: TGTGCCAGCAGCTTGTGGCTTACTGGGGCCAACGTCCTGACTTTC
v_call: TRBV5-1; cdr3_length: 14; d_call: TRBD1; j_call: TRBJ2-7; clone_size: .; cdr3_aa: CASSSGQGVHEQYF; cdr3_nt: TGCGCCAGCAGCTCGGGACAGGGGGTCCACGAGCAGTACTTC
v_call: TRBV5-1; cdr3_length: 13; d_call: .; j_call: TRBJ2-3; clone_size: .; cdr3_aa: CASSLDREDTQYF; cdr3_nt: TGCGCCAGCAGCTTGGACAGGGAAGATACGCAGTATTTT
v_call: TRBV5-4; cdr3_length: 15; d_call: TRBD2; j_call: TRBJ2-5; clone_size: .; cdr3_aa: CASSPAGGGRETQYF; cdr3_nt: TGTGCCAGCAGCCCGGCGGGTGGCGGGAGGGAGACCCAGTACTTC
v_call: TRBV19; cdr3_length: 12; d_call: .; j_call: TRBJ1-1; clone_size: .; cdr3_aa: CASSYMNTEAFF; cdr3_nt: TGTGCCAGTAGTTACATGAACACTGAAGCTTTCTTT
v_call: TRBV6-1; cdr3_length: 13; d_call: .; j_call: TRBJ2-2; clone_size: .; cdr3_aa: CASVRFRSGELFF; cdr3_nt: TGTGCCAGCGTCAGGTTTCGGTCCGGGGAGCTGTTTTTT
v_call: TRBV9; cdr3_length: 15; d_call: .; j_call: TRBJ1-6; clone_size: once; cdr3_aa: CASSLNQESNSPLHF; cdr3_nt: TGTGCCAGCAGCCTAAACCAAGAAAGTAATTCACCCCTCCACTTT
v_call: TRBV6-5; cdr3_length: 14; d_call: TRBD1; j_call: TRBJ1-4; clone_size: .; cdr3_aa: CASSRGQVSEKLFF; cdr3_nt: TGTGCCAGCAGCCGAGGACAGGTATCGGAAAAACTGTTTTTT
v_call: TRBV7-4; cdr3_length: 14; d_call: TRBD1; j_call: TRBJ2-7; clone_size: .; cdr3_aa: CASSLIGTGDEQYF; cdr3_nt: TGTGCCAGCAGCTTAATAGGGACAGGGGACGAGCAGTACTTC
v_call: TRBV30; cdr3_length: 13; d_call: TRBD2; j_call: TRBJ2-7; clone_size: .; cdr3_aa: CACSGSVLGEQYF; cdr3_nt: TGTGCCTGTAGCGGGAGCGTTTTGGGGGAGCAGTACTTC
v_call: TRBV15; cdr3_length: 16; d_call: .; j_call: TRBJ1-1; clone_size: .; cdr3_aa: CATSRVRRGMNTEAFF; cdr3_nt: TGTGCCACCAGCAGAGTTCGTCGGGGAATGAACACTGAAGCTTTCTTT
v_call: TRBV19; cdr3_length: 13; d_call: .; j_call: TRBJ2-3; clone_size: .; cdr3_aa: CASSDPTGATQYF; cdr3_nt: TGTGCCAGTAGCGACCCTACGGGGGCTACGCAGTATTTT
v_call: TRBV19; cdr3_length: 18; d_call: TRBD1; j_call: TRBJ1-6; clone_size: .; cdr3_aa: CASSIEGYHPGQASPLHF; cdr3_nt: TGTGCCAGTAGTATAGAAGGATATCACCCGGGACAGGCTTCACCCCTCCACTTT
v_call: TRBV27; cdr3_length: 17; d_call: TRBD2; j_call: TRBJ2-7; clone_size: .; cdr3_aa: CASSSGLAGGRSYEQYF; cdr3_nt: TGTGCCAGCAGCTCTGGACTAGCGGGAGGTCGGTCCTACGAGCAGTACTTC
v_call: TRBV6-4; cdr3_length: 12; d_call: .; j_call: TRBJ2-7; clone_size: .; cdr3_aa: CASSVLGNEQYF; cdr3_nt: TGTGCCAGCAGTGTTCTGGGGAACGAGCAGTACTTC
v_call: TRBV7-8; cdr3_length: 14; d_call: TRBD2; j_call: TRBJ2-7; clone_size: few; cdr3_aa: CASSLEAGVYEQYF; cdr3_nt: TGTGCCAGCAGCTTAGAGGCGGGAGTCTACGAGCAGTACTTC
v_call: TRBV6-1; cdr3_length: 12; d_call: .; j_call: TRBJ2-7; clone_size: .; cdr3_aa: CASYTATYEQYF; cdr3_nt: TGTGCCAGCTACACAGCTACCTACGAGCAGTACTTC
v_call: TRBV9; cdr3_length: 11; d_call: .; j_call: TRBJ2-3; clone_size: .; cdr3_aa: CASSVGDTQYF; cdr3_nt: TGTGCCAGCAGCGTTGGAGATACGCAGTATTTT
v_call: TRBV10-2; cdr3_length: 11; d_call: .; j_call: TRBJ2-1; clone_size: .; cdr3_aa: CASGELVGSIF; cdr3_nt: TGCGCCAGCGGCGAACTAGTAGGATCGATCTTC
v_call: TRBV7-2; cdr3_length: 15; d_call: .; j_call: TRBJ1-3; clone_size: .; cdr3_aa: CASTLPWASGNTIYF; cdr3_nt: TGTGCCAGCACCCTTCCGTGGGCCTCTGGAAACACCATATATTTT
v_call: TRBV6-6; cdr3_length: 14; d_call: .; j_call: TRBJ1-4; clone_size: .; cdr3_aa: CASSYRGRNEKLFF; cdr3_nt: TGTGCCAGCAGTTACCGGGGAAGGAATGAAAAACTGTTTTTT